The 24 T cell receptor beta chains below come from one sample, sequenced in a study of regulatory T cells in long-lasting Graves disease. The time point here: persistent/refractory GD, antithyroid drugs over 5 years with positive TRAb. Scientists built the TCR library using RNA that was extracted from PBMCs. Arm-PCR of CDR3 regions and iRepertoire HTBI primers were the basis on which TCR beta libraries were built. TCRdb redid the calling of the multiplex PCR reads with MiXCR, one entry per CDR3 protein. The sample has under 500,000 distinct CDR3 sequences, under 25% seen once. Sequencing used peripheral blood mononuclear cells (PBMCs), obtained when the disease was refractory, from a patient treated with antithyroid drugs. These receptors all stem from a female donor with Graves disease.

This clonotype occurred a few times. Being one base from a much bigger clone, this may be a read error. V gene TRBV6-1 combines with J gene TRBJ1-2; D perhaps matches TRBD1 (5 bases). This CDR3 is 18 amino acids long. Germline CDR1 and CDR2: MNHNS and SASEGT. V was pared by 6 bases and J by 3 bases, with 26 bases between. CDR3 nucleotide sequence: TGTGCCAGCAGCCCCCCAGTTTTTGGCAGGGAGGACGACTATGGCTACACCTTC. It codes for CASSPPVFGREDDYGYTF.

The table lists this clonotype with a few counts. The V and J genes are TRBV28 and TRBJ2-3, with D maybe TRBD2 (5 bases). Germline CDR1 and CDR2: MDHEN and SYDVKM. This CDR3 has 15 residues. V was trimmed by 7 bases and J by 4 bases, leaving 18 bases between them. CDR3 sequence: CASTMVSGIADTQYF. CDR3 bases: TGTGCCAGCACCATGGTATCGGGAATCGCAGATACGCAGTATTTT.

The chain recombines TRBV19 with TRBJ1-2; D is unclear. V lost 8 bases, J lost 3 bases, and 16 bases lay in between. CDR1 is LNHDA, CDR2 SQIVND, per germline (reference sequence). The CDR3 contains 14 residues. CDR3 residues: CASANAGVDYGYTF. CDR3 DNA sequence: TGTGCCAGTGCCAACGCCGGGGTGGACTATGGCTACACCTTC.

This clonotype was detected a few times. The gene calls are TRBV14 and TRBJ2-5; D is perhaps TRBD1 or TRBD2 (5 bases each). Germline loops: CDR1 SGHDN, CDR2 FVKESK. The CDR3 runs 18 residues. V was clipped by 3 bases and J by 3 bases, with 23 bases between them. CDR3 nucleotides: TGTGCCAGCAGCCAGGGACGGGTCGGGCTAGACCTGAAAGAGACCCAGTACTTC. Protein sequence: CASSQGRVGLDLKETQYF.

This clonotype was counted at least ten times. This chain connects TRBV6-1 to TRBJ2-7; D gene ambiguous. Trimming cost V 5 bases and J 6 bases, with 5 bases left between them. The CDR3 has 10 amino acids. Germline V CDR1 and CDR2: MNHNS, SASEGT. CDR3 loop: CASSRVEQYF. CDR3 coding DNA: TGTGCCAGCAGTCGAGTCGAGCAGTACTTC.

At least ten counts were recorded for this clonotype. CDR3 sequence reads: CASTQRAGVLNTEAFF. In DNA, the CDR3 is TGTGCCAGCACGCAACGAGCAGGGGTGTTGAACACTGAAGCTTTCTTT. The rearrangement links TRBV28 to TRBJ1-1, with TRBD1 as a possible D gene (6 bases). Germline CDR1 MDHEN, CDR2 SYDVKM. V lost 7 bases and J 0 bases, leaving 18 bases between the germline ends. The CDR3 has 16 residues.

This clonotype was found a few times. The V gene is TRBV14, the J gene TRBJ2-7; tentative D call: TRBD1 (6 bases). Trimming cost V 4 bases and J 6 bases, with 10 bases left between them. The length of the CDR3 is 12 residues. Germline CDR1 and CDR2: SGHDN and FVKESK. The CDR3 region has the DNA TGTGCCAGCAGCCGGGAAGGGGGCGAGCAGTACTTC. Its translation is CASSREGGEQYF. Complete variable domain (other parts from reference TRBV14 and TRBJ2-7): EAGVTQFPSHSVIEKGQTVTLRCDPISGHDNLYWYRRVMGKEIKFLLHFVKESKQDESGMPNNRFLAERTGGTYSTLKVQPAELEDSGVYFCASSREGGEQYFGPGTRLTVT.

This clonotype showed up just once. Given a much more abundant clone one base away, this may be a read error. The V gene is TRBV30, the J gene TRBJ1-2; 8 bases fit TRBD1. J lost 8 bases, V lost 4 bases, and 6 bases had no gene match. Per germline, CDR1 GTSNPN and CDR2 SVGIG (reference sequence). The CDR3 has 12 residues. The CDR3: CAWNCRGLGYTF. CDR3 in DNA: TGTGCCTGGAACTGCAGGGGGCTAGGCTACACCTTC.

The CDR3 here is CASSQTRMNTEAFF. Written as DNA, the CDR3 is TGTGCCAGCAGCCAAACAAGGATGAACACTGAAGCTTTCTTT. The chain carries TRBV14 and TRBJ1-1; D is undetermined. V dropped 2 bases and J dropped 0 bases, with 7 bases sitting between them. The CDR3 is made up of 14 amino acids. CDR1 and CDR2 (germline): SGHDN, FVKESK.

This rearrangement joins TRBV27 to TRBJ2-2, with D perhaps TRBD1 or TRBD2 (6 bases each). With 1 base removed from V and 5 bases from J, the gap between germline ends came to 14 bases. The CDR3 extends over 16 amino acids. Germline CDR1 is MNHEY and CDR2 is SMNVEV (reference sequence). CDR3 region: CASSLWGAPGTGELFF. In DNA form, the CDR3 reads TGTGCCAGCAGTTTATGGGGGGCGCCGGGAACCGGGGAGCTGTTTTTT.

V gene TRBV11-2 combines with J gene TRBJ2-3; D is uncertain. V lost 5 bases to trimming and J lost 6 bases, with 18 bases between them. CDR1 SGHAT and CDR2 FQNNGV come from the germline V gene. The CDR3 sequence is 15 residues long. In DNA, the CDR3 is TGTGCCAGCAGCCAGACGGGTTCGTTTGCGGATACGCAGTATTTT. Its protein product is CASSQTGSFADTQYF.

In this sample, this clonotype turned up once. The chain employs TRBV20-1 and TRBJ2-2; 7 bases map to TRBD1. Germline V gene lookup returns CDR1 DFQATT and CDR2 SNEGSKA (reference sequence). The CDR3 sequence is 14 residues long. The ends lost 4 bases at V and 4 bases at J; junction bases unmatched: 6. CDR3 sequence: CSAKDRVITGELFF. CDR3 DNA sequence: TGCAGTGCTAAAGACAGGGTCATCACCGGGGAGCTGTTTTTT.

Only a few counts were recorded for this clonotype. The chain couples TRBV12-5 to TRBJ1-5; the D is unclear. V lost 1 base to trimming and J lost 9 bases, with 7 bases between them. Germline V gene sequence: CDR1 LGHNT, CDR2 FRNRAP. The CDR3 has 12 amino acids. CDR3 coding DNA: TGTGCTAGTGGTTTGGGGCCGGGGCCCCAGCATTTT. This gives the protein CASGLGPGPQHF.

This clonotype turned up a few times. V usage is TRBV7-3 and J usage is TRBJ1-5; the D is unclear. The V gene lost 2 bases and the J gene lost 6 bases, with 11 bases spanning the gap. There are 14 residues in the CDR3. Germline CDR1 reads SGHTA; CDR2 reads FQGTGA. The CDR3 region has the DNA TGTGCCAGCAGCTTATACCCCGGTGCTCAGCCCCAGCATTTT. Translated, it gives CASSLYPGAQPQHF. Variable domain in full (rest from reference TRBV7-3 and TRBJ1-5): GAGVSQTPSNKVTEKGKYVELRCDPISGHTALYWYRQSLGQGPEFLIYFQGTGAADDSGLPNDRFFAVRPEGSVSTLKIQRTERGDSAVYLCASSLYPGAQPQHFGDGTRLSIL.

This clonotype was detected a few times. This chain connects TRBV29-1 to TRBJ1-4; D uncertain. V lost 7 bases to trimming and J lost 4 bases, with 13 bases between them. Per the germline V gene, CDR1 is SQVTM and CDR2 is ANQGSEA. The CDR3 has 13 amino acids. DNA for the CDR3: TGCAGCGCACGACATACTGATAATGAAAAACTGTTTTTT. This gives the protein CSARHTDNEKLFF.

The table lists this clonotype with a few counts. The chain employs TRBV4-1 and TRBJ2-7, with no clear D. Deletions cut 0 bases from V and 3 bases from J, with 15 bases between. Germline loops: CDR1 MGHRA, CDR2 YSYEKL. The CDR3 totals 16 residues. In nucleotides, the CDR3 is TGCGCCAGCAGCCAAGATGGGGAAGAGCTAAGCTACGAGCAGTACTTC. Amino acids: CASSQDGEELSYEQYF.

The CDR3 DNA is TGTGCCAGCAGCACGACAGGGGAGGGCAATCAGCCCCAGCATTTT. Translated, it gives CASSTTGEGNQPQHF. The chain combines TRBV5-6 with TRBJ1-5, with TRBD1 matching over 8 bases. The germline V gene encodes CDR1 SGHDT and CDR2 YYEEEE. The CDR3 extends over 15 amino acids. The junction had 5 bases not matched to a gene; V was cut back by 4 bases and J by 2 bases. The whole variable domain, remainder taken from reference TRBV5-6 and TRBJ1-5, is DAGVTQSPTHLIKTRGQQVTLRCSPKSGHDTVSWYQQALGQGPQFIFQYYEEEERQRGNFPDRFSGHQFPNYSSELNVNALLLGDSALYLCASSTTGEGNQPQHFGDGTRLSIL.

The chain links TRBV6-1 to TRBJ2-2; D uncertain. Germline lookup yields CDR1 MNHNS and CDR2 SASEGT. This CDR3 is 13 amino acids long. Deletions cut 6 bases from V and 2 bases from J, with 7 bases between. CDR3 protein: CASRHINTGELFF. DNA of the CDR3: TGTGCCAGCAGACACATCAACACCGGGGAGCTGTTTTTT.

This clonotype was seen ten or more times. This chain links TRBV28 with TRBJ1-5; no clear D gene. The CDR3 is 14 amino acids. V lost 2 bases and J lost 6, with 11 bases in between. CDR1 MDHEN and CDR2 SYDVKM come from the germline V gene. The CDR3, as DNA: TGTGCCAGCAGTTTACCCTCTGAACGTCAGCCCCAGCATTTT. Its protein product is CASSLPSERQPQHF.

The chain couples TRBV5-8 to TRBJ2-1; D tentatively reads TRBD1 or TRBD2 (6 bases each). Trimming removed 5 bases from V and 1 base from J, with 10 bases in between. The CDR3 extends over 14 amino acids. Germline V gene lookup returns CDR1 SGHTS and CDR2 YDEGEE. DNA of the CDR3: TGTGCCAGCAGTTTAGGGGGGTCCTACAATGAGCAGTTCTTC. Protein: CASSLGGSYNEQFF.

This clonotype was detected ten times or more. The rearrangement joins TRBV30 to TRBJ1-1, with 8 bases identical to TRBD1. This CDR3 has 15 residues. CDR1 is GTSNPN and CDR2 is SVGIG in the germline V gene (reference sequence). V shed 4 bases, J shed 7 bases, and the junction held 14 bases outside the gene matches. CDR3: CAWTPPGQGAGEAFF. DNA of the CDR3: TGTGCCTGGACTCCACCCGGGCAGGGGGCCGGTGAAGCTTTCTTT. Together with reference TRBV30 and TRBJ1-1, the CDR3 gives the full variable domain: SQTIHQWPATLVQPVGSPLSLECTVEGTSNPNLYWYRQAAGRGLQLLFYSVGIGQISSEVPQNLSASRPQDRQFILSSKKLLLSDSGFYLCAWTPPGQGAGEAFFGQGTRLTVV.

V and J are TRBV27 and TRBJ1-1, with D unresolved. V lost 2 bases, J lost 1 base, and 8 bases lay in between. This CDR3 has 14 residues. From germline, CDR1 is MNHEY and CDR2 SMNVEV (reference sequence). CDR3 bases: TGTGCCAGCAGTTTAATGAGAGCGAACACTGAAGCTTTCTTT. Amino acid sequence: CASSLMRANTEAFF.

In this sample, this clonotype turned up many times. The V call is TRBV6-2 or TRBV6-3, the J call TRBJ2-7; D unclear. V dropped 2 bases and J dropped 2 bases, with 16 bases sitting between them. Germline-derived CDR1 and CDR2 are MNHEY and SVGEGT. The CDR3 covers 16 residues. In DNA form, the CDR3 reads TGTGCCAGCAGTTACGGTCGTGGCTGGAATACCTACGAGCAGTACTTC. Protein sequence: CASSYGRGWNTYEQYF.

This clonotype has only a few counts. The chain couples TRBV19 to TRBJ1-1; unclear D gene. This CDR3 comprises 15 residues. The V and J ends lost 4 bases and 4 bases respectively, with 16 bases between them. CDR1 LNHDA and CDR2 SQIVND come from the germline V gene (reference sequence). CDR3: CASSNLPGVGTEAFF. The CDR3 DNA is TGTGCCAGTAGTAATTTGCCGGGCGTGGGCACTGAAGCTTTCTTT. Filled out from reference TRBV19 and TRBJ1-1, the complete variable domain reads DGGITQSPKYLFRKEGQNVTLSCEQNLNHDAMYWYRQDPGQGLRLIYYSQIVNDFQKGDIAEGYSVSREKKESFPLTVTSAQKNPTAFYLCASSNLPGVGTEAFFGQGTRLTVV.